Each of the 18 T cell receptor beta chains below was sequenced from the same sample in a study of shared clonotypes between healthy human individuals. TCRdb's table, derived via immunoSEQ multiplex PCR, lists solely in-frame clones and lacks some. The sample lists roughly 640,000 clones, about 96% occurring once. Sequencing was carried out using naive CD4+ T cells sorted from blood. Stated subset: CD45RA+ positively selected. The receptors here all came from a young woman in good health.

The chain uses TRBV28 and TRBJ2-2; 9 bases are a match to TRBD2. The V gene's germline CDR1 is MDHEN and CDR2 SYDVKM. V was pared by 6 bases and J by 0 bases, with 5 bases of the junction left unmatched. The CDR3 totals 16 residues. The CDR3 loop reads CASRRLAGPNTGELFF. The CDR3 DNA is TGTGCCAGCAGGAGGCTAGCGGGACCGAACACCGGGGAGCTGTTTTTT.

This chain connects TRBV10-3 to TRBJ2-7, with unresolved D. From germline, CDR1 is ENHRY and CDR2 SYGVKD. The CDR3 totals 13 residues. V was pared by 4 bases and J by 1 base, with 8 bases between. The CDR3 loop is CAISARLSYEQYF. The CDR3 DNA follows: TGTGCCATCAGTGCGAGGCTATCCTACGAGCAGTACTTC.

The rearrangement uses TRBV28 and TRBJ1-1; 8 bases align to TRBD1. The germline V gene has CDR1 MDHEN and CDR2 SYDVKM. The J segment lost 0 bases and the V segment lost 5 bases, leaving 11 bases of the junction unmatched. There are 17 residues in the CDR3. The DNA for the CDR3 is TGTGCCAGCAGTGAACCCAGGGGGCCCTACATGAACACTGAAGCTTTCTTT. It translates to CASSEPRGPYMNTEAFF. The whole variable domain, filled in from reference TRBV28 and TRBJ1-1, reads DVKVTQSSRYLVKRTGEKVFLECVQDMDHENMFWYRQDPGLGLRLIYFSYDVKMKEKGDIPEGYSVSREKKERFSLILESASTNQTSMYLCASSEPRGPYMNTEAFFGQGTRLTVV.

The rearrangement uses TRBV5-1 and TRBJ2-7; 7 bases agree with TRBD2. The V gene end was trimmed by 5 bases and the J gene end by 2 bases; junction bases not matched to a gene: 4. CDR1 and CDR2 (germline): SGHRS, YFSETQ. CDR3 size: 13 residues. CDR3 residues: CASSRGETYEQYF. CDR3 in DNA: TGCGCCAGCAGTCGGGGGGAAACCTACGAGCAGTACTTC.

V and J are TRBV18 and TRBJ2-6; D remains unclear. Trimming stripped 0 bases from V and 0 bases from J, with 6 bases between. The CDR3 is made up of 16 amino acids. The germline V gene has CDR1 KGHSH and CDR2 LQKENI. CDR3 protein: CASSPPAPSGANVLTF. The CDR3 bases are TGTGCCAGCTCACCACCAGCCCCCTCTGGGGCCAACGTCCTGACTTTC.

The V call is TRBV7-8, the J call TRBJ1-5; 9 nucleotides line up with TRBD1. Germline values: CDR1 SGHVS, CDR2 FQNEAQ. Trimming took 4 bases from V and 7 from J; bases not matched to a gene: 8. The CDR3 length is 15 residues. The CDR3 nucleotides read TGTGCCAGCAGCTCGGACAGGGGATCTCGCCAGCCCCAGCATTTT. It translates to CASSSDRGSRQPQHF.

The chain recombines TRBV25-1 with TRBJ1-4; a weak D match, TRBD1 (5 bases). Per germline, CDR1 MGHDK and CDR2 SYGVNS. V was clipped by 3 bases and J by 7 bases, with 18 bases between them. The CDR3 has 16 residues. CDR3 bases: TGTGCCAGCAGTGATCGATGGACATACGGGATTGAAAAACTGTTTTTT. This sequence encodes CASSDRWTYGIEKLFF.

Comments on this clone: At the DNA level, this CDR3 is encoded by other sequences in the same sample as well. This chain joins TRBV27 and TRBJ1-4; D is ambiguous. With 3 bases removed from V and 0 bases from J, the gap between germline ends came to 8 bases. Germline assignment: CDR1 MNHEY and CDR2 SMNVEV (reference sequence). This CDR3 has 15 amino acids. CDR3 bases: TGTGCCAGCAGTTTCTCTGGCGCAACTAATGAAAAACTGTTTTTT. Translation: CASSFSGATNEKLFF.

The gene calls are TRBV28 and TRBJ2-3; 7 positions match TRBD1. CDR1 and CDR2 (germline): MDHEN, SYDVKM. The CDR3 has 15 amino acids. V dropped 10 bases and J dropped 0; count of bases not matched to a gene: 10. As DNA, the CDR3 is TGTGCCACCCTTTCGGACAGGCTTAGCACAGATACGCAGTATTTT. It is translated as CATLSDRLSTDTQYF.

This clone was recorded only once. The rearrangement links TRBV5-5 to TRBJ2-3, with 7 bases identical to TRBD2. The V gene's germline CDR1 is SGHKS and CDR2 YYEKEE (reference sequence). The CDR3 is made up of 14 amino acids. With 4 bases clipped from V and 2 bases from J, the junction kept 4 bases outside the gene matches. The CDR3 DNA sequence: TGTGCCAGCAGCATCGGGACTACCACAGATACGCAGTATTTT. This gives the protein CASSIGTTTDTQYF. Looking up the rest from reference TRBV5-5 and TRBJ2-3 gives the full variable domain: DAGVTQSPTHLIKTRGQQVTLRCSPISGHKSVSWYQQVLGQGPQFIFQYYEKEERGRGNFPDRFSARQFPNYSSELNVNALLLGDSALYLCASSIGTTTDTQYFGPGTRLTVL.

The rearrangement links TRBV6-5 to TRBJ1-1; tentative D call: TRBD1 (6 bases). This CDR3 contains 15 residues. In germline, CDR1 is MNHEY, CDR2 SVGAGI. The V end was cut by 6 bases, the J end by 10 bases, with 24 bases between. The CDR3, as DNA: TGTGCCAGCAGAGTCCGTTTTGGACAGAGGGAACGAGCTTTCTTT. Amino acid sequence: CASRVRFGQRERAFF.

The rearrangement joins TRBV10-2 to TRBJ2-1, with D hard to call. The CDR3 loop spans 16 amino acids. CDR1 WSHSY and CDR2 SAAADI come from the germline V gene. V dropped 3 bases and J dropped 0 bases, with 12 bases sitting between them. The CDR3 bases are TGCGCCAGCAGTGACGTCGGGCACGTCTCCTACAATGAGCAGTTCTTC. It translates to CASSDVGHVSYNEQFF.

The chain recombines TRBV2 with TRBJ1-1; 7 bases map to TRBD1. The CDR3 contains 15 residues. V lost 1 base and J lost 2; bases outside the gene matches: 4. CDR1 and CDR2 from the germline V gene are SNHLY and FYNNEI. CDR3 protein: CASSEGEGGNTEAFF. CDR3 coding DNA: TGTGCCAGCAGTGAAGGGGAAGGGGGCAACACTGAAGCTTTCTTT. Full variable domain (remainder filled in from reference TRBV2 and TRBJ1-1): EPEVTQTPSHQVTQMGQEVILRCVPISNHLYFYWYRQILGQKVEFLVSFYNNEISEKSEIFDDQFSVERPDGSNFTLKIRSTKLEDSAMYFCASSEGEGGNTEAFFGQGTRLTVV.

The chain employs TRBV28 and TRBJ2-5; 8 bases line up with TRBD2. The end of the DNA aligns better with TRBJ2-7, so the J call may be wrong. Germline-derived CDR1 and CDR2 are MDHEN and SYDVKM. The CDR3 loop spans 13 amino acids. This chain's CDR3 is CASSESGSYEQYF. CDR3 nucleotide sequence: TGTGCCAGCAGTGAGAGCGGGAGTTACGAGCAGTACTTC.

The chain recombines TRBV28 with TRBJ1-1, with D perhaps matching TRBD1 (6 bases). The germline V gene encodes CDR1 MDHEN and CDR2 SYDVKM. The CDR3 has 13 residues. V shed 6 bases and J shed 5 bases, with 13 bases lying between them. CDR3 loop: CASRGGARTEAFF. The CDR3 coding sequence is TGTGCCAGCAGGGGGGGGGCCAGGACTGAAGCTTTCTTT.

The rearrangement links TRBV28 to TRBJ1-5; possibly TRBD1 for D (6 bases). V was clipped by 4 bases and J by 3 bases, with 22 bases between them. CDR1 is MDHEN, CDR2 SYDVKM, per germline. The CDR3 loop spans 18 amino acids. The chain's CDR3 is CASSSQNPGQRNNQPQHF. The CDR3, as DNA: TGTGCCAGCAGTTCTCAAAATCCGGGACAAAGAAACAATCAGCCCCAGCATTTT. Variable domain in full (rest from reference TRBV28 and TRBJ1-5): DVKVTQSSRYLVKRTGEKVFLECVQDMDHENMFWYRQDPGLGLRLIYFSYDVKMKEKGDIPEGYSVSREKKERFSLILESASTNQTSMYLCASSSQNPGQRNNQPQHFGDGTRLSIL.

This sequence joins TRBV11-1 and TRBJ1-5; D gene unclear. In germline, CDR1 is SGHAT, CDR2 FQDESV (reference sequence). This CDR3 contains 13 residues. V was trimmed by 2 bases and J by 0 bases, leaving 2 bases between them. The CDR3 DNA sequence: TGTGCCAGCAGCTTAAATAGCAATCAGCCCCAGCATTTT. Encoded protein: CASSLNSNQPQHF.

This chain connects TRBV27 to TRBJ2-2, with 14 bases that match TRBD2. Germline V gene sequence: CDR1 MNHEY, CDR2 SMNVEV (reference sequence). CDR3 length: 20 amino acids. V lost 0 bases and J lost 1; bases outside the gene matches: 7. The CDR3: CASSLSGTSGGLLNTGELFF. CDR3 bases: TGTGCCAGCAGTTTATCCGGGACTAGCGGGGGACTACTGAACACCGGGGAGCTGTTTTTT.